This record looks at one TCR beta chain sequence and its context. Its antigen is unidentified. Germline values: CDR1 KGHSH, CDR2 LQKENI. V was pared by 1 base and J by 3 bases, with 6 bases between. The CDR3 has 13 amino acids. Sample time point: pre-treatment sample, taken before nivolumab and TIL therapy. Sequencing used immunoSEQ v3. Assay used: immunoSEQ multiplex PCR; TCRdb lists only in-frame clones, some missing. The table lists approximately 45,000 clones, around 80% of them singletons. These data originate in a study of TIL therapy for anti-PD-1-resistant metastatic lung cancer. The overall study: Median tumor PD-L1 proportion score was about 6.6%.

Study-level results: Infused TIL clonotypes partially replaced the baseline blood repertoire, then decayed over months. Patients were highly selected, enriched for treatment-naive, never-smoker and oncogene-addicted cases.

The sample consisted of blood, taken at baseline. The sequence came from a man aged 70 or older with non-small cell lung cancer. The chain joins TRBV18 to TRBJ2-5, with D uncertain. CDR3 sequence reads: CASSPRLKETQYF. The CDR3 DNA is TGTGCCAGCTCACCACGTCTCAAAGAGACCCAGTACTTC.